Listed here are 28 T cell receptor beta chains from one sample, sequenced in a study of CD8 T cells in ankylosing spondylitis. TCRdb used MiXCR to reprocess the 5' RACE reads, holding one entry per CDR3 protein. The sample shows approximately 140,000 distinct CDR3 sequences, roughly 8.8% of them seen only once. The specimen sequenced was blood, either unsorted or a sorted T cell fraction (not recorded which). These receptors were collected from a male donor with ankylosing spondylitis or in good health (not recorded which).

This clonotype was detected many times. This sequence joins TRBV7-9 and TRBJ2-3; D remains ambiguous. Germline CDR1 is SEHNR and CDR2 is FQNEAQ (reference sequence). CDR3 size: 12 residues. Trimming took 3 bases from V and 6 from J, leaving 7 bases between them. CDR3 sequence reads: CASSFAIDTQYF. For the CDR3, the DNA is TGTGCCAGCAGCTTCGCGATTGATACGCAGTATTTT.

There are many counts of this clonotype. J is TRBJ2-6 and V is TRBV9, with no clear D. Germline CDR1 reads SGDLS; CDR2 reads YYNGEE. CDR3 size: 16 residues. V was trimmed by 0 bases and J by 1 base, leaving 8 bases between them. The CDR3 loop is CASSVEIRSGANVLTF. CDR3 in DNA: TGTGCCAGCAGCGTAGAAATACGATCTGGGGCCAACGTCCTGACTTTC.

This clonotype was recorded many times. V is TRBV11-2 and J is TRBJ2-3, with D maybe TRBD1 (6 bases). The CDR3 runs 15 residues. Germline loops: CDR1 SGHAT, CDR2 FQNNGV. V was shortened by 5 bases and J by 3 bases, with 15 bases between the two germline ends. The CDR3 DNA is TGTGCCAGCAGCGAGACAGGCGTTTTAACAGATACGCAGTATTTT. This gives the protein CASSETGVLTDTQYF.

This clonotype was counted between two and nine times. J is TRBJ2-3 and V is TRBV29-1; maybe TRBD2 (6 bases). V shed 7 bases and J shed 3 bases, with 17 bases lying between them. The V gene's germline CDR1 is SQVTM and CDR2 ANQGSEA. The CDR3 covers 14 residues. The CDR3 is CSATPLAITDTQYF. CDR3 in DNA: TGCAGCGCTACCCCCCTAGCGATAACAGATACGCAGTATTTT.

This chain uses TRBV12-3 or TRBV12-4 with TRBJ2-7; 12 positions match TRBD1. The V segment lost 6 bases and the J segment 6 bases; nucleotides outside the gene matches: 9. The length of the CDR3 is 15 residues. The CDR3 sequence is CASSRSRDRGLEQYF. CDR3 bases: TGTGCCAGCAGCCGTTCCCGGGACAGGGGGCTCGAGCAGTACTTC.

This clonotype has a count of ten or more. The V call is TRBV7-3, the J call TRBJ2-6, with a weak D call TRBD2 (6 bases). This CDR3 has 16 residues. CDR1 is SGHTA, CDR2 FQGTGA, per germline. Trimming removed 4 bases at V and 4 bases at J, with 14 bases between. Written as DNA, the CDR3 is TGTGCCAGCAGCTCGTCCGGGAGTGTCGGGGCCAACGTCCTGACTTTC. It yields the protein CASSSSGSVGANVLTF.

This clonotype was counted at least ten times. The rearrangement links TRBV29-1 to TRBJ2-7, with 7 bases identical to TRBD1. The germline V gene encodes CDR1 SQVTM and CDR2 ANQGSEA. Trimming took 7 bases from V and 5 from J; bases not matched to a gene: 11. This CDR3 comprises 13 residues. CDR3 nucleotides: TGCAGCGGAAAAGACAGGGCTTGGGACGAGCAGTACTTC. Translating it yields CSGKDRAWDEQYF.

This clonotype has a handful of counts. The V and J genes are TRBV20-1 and TRBJ2-7; no clear D gene. CDR3 length: 12 amino acids. Between the trimmed V and J ends, which lost 4 bases and 2 bases, there was a span of 9 bases. Germline CDR1 and CDR2: DFQATT and SNEGSKA (reference sequence). CDR3 nucleotides: TGCAGTGCTACTAAATTAACCTACGAGCAGTACTTC. It specifies CSATKLTYEQYF.

This clonotype has ten or more counts. The CDR3 here is CASSSPTGVNEQYF. The DNA of the CDR3 is TGTGCCAGCAGCTCGCCGACAGGGGTGAATGAGCAGTACTTC. The V and J genes are TRBV7-2 and TRBJ2-7; 8 bases line up with TRBD1. Germline V lookup: CDR1 SGHTA, CDR2 FQGNSA. V lost 4 bases, J lost 7 bases, and 9 bases stayed unmatched. This CDR3 has 14 residues.

This clonotype was observed a handful of times. V gene TRBV4-2 combines with J gene TRBJ2-1; 11 bases are a match to TRBD2. Germline V gene sequence: CDR1 LGHNA, CDR2 YNFKEQ. V was pared by 0 bases and J by 7 bases, with 23 bases of the junction left unmatched. This CDR3 has 22 residues. In DNA form, the CDR3 reads TGTGCCAGCAGCCAAGATCTCGGGACAAAACAAGTTCTAGCGGGAGGAGGGAATGAGCAGTTCTTC. Its translation: CASSQDLGTKQVLAGGGNEQFF.

A single count supports this clonotype. This chain links TRBV7-6 with TRBJ2-5, with a weak D call TRBD1 (6 bases). With 3 bases removed from V and 0 bases from J, the gap between germline ends came to 8 bases. This CDR3 is built from 14 residues. Germline assignment: CDR1 SGHVS and CDR2 FNYEAQ. The CDR3 DNA is TGTGCCAGCAGCTTCGACAGGTACCAAGAGACCCAGTACTTC. Translating it yields CASSFDRYQETQYF.

This clonotype was detected many times. The chain has TRBV6-2 or TRBV6-3 and TRBJ2-2, with D hard to call. Between the trimmed V and J ends, which lost 0 bases and 0 bases, there was a span of 8 bases. Per the germline V gene, CDR1 is MNHEY and CDR2 is SVGEGT. The CDR3 sequence is 16 residues long. In DNA form, the CDR3 reads TGTGCCAGCAGTTACTCAAGGGCAACGAACACCGGGGAGCTGTTTTTT. Residues: CASSYSRATNTGELFF.

The chain has TRBV7-2 and TRBJ2-1, with 14 nucleotides matching TRBD2. CDR1 is SGHTA, CDR2 FQGNSA, per germline. This CDR3 has 16 residues. Trimming at V came to 4 bases and at J to 8 bases, leaving 7 bases not matched to a gene. The CDR3: CASSSGLAGALDEQFF. CDR3 DNA: TGTGCCAGCAGCTCGGGACTAGCGGGAGCTCTAGATGAGCAGTTCTTC.

This clonotype has a count of ten or more. The CDR3 here is CASSLEATGITEAFF. The CDR3 coding sequence is TGTGCCAGCAGTTTAGAGGCGACAGGGATCACTGAAGCTTTCTTT. The chain joins TRBV12-3 or TRBV12-4 to TRBJ1-1; TRBD1 matches at 7 bases. Unmatched junction bases numbered 6, after V lost 1 base and J lost 4 bases. This CDR3 contains 15 residues.

This clonotype was seen ten or more times. The chain links TRBV20-1 to TRBJ2-7; D is undetermined. CDR3 length: 8 residues. In germline, CDR1 is DFQATT, CDR2 SNEGSKA (reference sequence). The CDR3 region has the DNA TGCACTACGGACGAGCAGTACTTC. It encodes CTTDEQYF.

The sample holds many counts of this clonotype. The gene calls are TRBV19 and TRBJ2-5, with D possibly matching TRBD1 (6 bases). This CDR3 is 13 amino acids long. V lost 2 bases and J 2 bases, leaving 6 bases between the germline ends. CDR1 and CDR2 from the germline V gene are LNHDA and SQIVND (reference sequence). CDR3 nucleotides: TGTGCCAGTAGTATACAGGGGCAAGAGACCCAGTACTTC. Its translation: CASSIQGQETQYF.

The rearrangement joins TRBV19 to TRBJ1-4, with TRBD1 identical over 7 bases. The V gene end was trimmed by 6 bases and the J gene end by 6 bases; junction bases not matched to a gene: 10. Germline CDR1 is LNHDA and CDR2 is SQIVND (reference sequence). The CDR3 loop spans 15 amino acids. The CDR3 region has the DNA TGTGCCAGTAGCCGAAAGGGGGCGCTGGATGAAAAACTGTTTTTT. This sequence encodes CASSRKGALDEKLFF.

This clonotype was counted many times. The gene calls are TRBV20-1 and TRBJ2-1; D gene unclear. From germline, CDR1 is DFQATT and CDR2 SNEGSKA (reference sequence). The CDR3 extends over 12 amino acids. Trimming shortened V by 2 bases and J by 8 bases, and 10 bases separated the two germline ends. Here the CDR3 DNA reads TGCAGTGCTAGATCGGGTAGTGATGAGCAGTTCTTC. It is translated as CSARSGSDEQFF.

DNA of the CDR3: TGCAGTGCTGGTAGCGGGGAGAGTTCCTACGAGCAGTACTTC. Translation gives CSAGSGESSYEQYF. This chain uses TRBV20-1 with TRBJ2-7; 8 bases are a match to TRBD2. The V gene end was trimmed by 5 bases and the J gene end by 1 base; junction bases not matched to a gene: 7. Germline V lookup: CDR1 DFQATT, CDR2 SNEGSKA (reference sequence). This CDR3 has 14 amino acids.

This clonotype was picked up one time. J is TRBJ2-6 and V is TRBV7-2; 7 bases are shared with TRBD1. V dropped 10 bases and J dropped 0; count of bases not matched to a gene: 3. Germline loops: CDR1 SGHTA, CDR2 FQGNSA. This CDR3 has 14 residues. Here the CDR3 DNA reads TGTGCCACCAGACAGGGCTCTGGGGCCAACGTCCTGACTTTC. This sequence encodes CATRQGSGANVLTF.

This clonotype came up many times. V is TRBV6-1 and J is TRBJ2-7; D remains unclear. V was trimmed by 5 bases and J by 2 bases, leaving 13 bases between them. This CDR3 has 14 residues. Germline CDR1 reads MNHNS; CDR2 reads SASEGT. The CDR3 DNA follows: TGTGCCAGCAGTCGCACGGGCATCACCTACGAGCAGTACTTC. Its translation: CASSRTGITYEQYF.

The V and J genes are TRBV7-2 and TRBJ1-6; D gene uncertain. Trimming removed 1 base from V and 11 bases from J, with 6 bases in between. Germline V gives CDR1 SGHTA, CDR2 FQGNSA. This CDR3 is 12 amino acids long. CDR3 loop: CASSLVGAPLHF. DNA for the CDR3: TGTGCCAGCAGCTTAGTTGGGGCACCCCTCCACTTT.

This clonotype was counted many times. This chain links TRBV20-1 with TRBJ1-5, with a tentative D call TRBD1 (5 bases). Germline CDR1 is DFQATT and CDR2 is SNEGSKA (reference sequence). The CDR3 contains 16 residues. Trimming cost V 6 bases and J 2 bases, with 20 bases left between them. CDR3 sequence reads: CSALLIPRGGNQPQHF. The CDR3 bases are TGCAGTGCCCTCTTGATCCCTCGAGGGGGCAATCAGCCCCAGCATTTT.

This clonotype was picked up many times. V gene TRBV29-1 combines with J gene TRBJ2-7, with 9 positions matching TRBD1. The CDR3 has 12 residues. CDR1 and CDR2 from the germline V gene are SQVTM and ANQGSEA. V trimming: 7 bases; J trimming: 3 bases; junction bases outside the gene matches: 4. The CDR3 DNA sequence: TGCAGCGGGCAGGACAGGGGCTACGAGCAGTACTTC. Translation: CSGQDRGYEQYF.

The rearrangement links TRBV7-9 to TRBJ2-5; 10 bases are a match to TRBD2. CDR3 length: 14 residues. With 4 bases clipped from V and 5 bases from J, the junction kept 4 bases outside the gene matches. The germline V gene encodes CDR1 SEHNR and CDR2 FQNEAQ (reference sequence). DNA of the CDR3: TGTGCCAGCAGCTCAGCGGGAGGGCTGGAGACCCAGTACTTC. Translating it yields CASSSAGGLETQYF.

This clonotype was seen at least ten times. The chain uses TRBV5-1 and TRBJ2-7, with 11 positions matching TRBD2. The CDR3 is 21 residues long. The J segment lost 4 bases and the V segment lost 4 bases, leaving 25 bases of the junction unmatched. CDR1 SGHRS and CDR2 YFSETQ come from the germline V gene. CDR3 DNA sequence: TGCGCCAGCAGCCCGAACGCCCAACTAGCGGGAGATTTTCGGACGCCTTACGAGCAGTACTTC. Translation: CASSPNAQLAGDFRTPYEQYF.

The rearrangement links TRBV2 to TRBJ2-6; D perhaps matches TRBD1 (5 bases). V gave up 6 bases and J gave up 0 bases, with 12 bases separating them. This CDR3 is 16 amino acids long. Germline V gene sequence: CDR1 SNHLY, CDR2 FYNNEI. For the CDR3, the DNA is TGTGCCAGCAGATTTGACAGAAGCTCTGGGGCCAACGTCCTGACTTTC. As protein: CASRFDRSSGANVLTF. The whole variable domain, filled in from reference TRBV2 and TRBJ2-6, reads EPEVTQTPSHQVTQMGQEVILRCVPISNHLYFYWYRQILGQKVEFLVSFYNNEISEKSEIFDDQFSVERPDGSNFTLKIRSTKLEDSAMYFCASRFDRSSGANVLTFGAGSRLTVL.

This chain links TRBV2 with TRBJ1-1, with D perhaps TRBD1 (5 bases). This CDR3 has 14 residues. Trimming pared 6 bases from V and 5 bases from J, leaving 16 bases between. CDR1 and CDR2 (germline): SNHLY, FYNNEI. This CDR3 reads CASSRTRPSTEAFF. The CDR3, as DNA: TGTGCCAGCAGCCGGACAAGGCCCTCTACTGAAGCTTTCTTT.